This T cell receptor beta chain was sequenced during a study of kidney transplant recipient with SARS-CoV-2 infection. This CDR3 contains 16 residues. TCRdb re-called the reads with MiXCR, one entry per CDR3 protein. The repertoire holds 200,000 to 300,000 distinct CDR3 sequences, with 29% as singletons. The starting material was a blood sample, obtained at baseline and on day 111 from a kidney transplant recipient. The chain uses TRBV8-2 and TRBJ1-2. TRBV8-2 represents a pseudogene. The TCR was taken from a young adult male patient who had COVID-19 and was a kidney transplant recipient. The graft donor may be the source of some T cells. The CDR3 bases are TGTGGCAGTAATGGTTATGATAGCCGAAAGACCTATGGCTACACCTTC. Encoded protein: CGSNGYDSRKTYGYTF.